The 9 T cell receptor beta chains listed next were all sequenced from one sample in a study of cytomegalovirus exposure and HLA in healthy donors. The PCR ran on 60 Vbeta and 13 Jbeta primers. TCRdb's copy holds only in-frame clones and misses some; the assay was immunoSEQ multiplex PCR. Here the sample spans more than 150,000 clones, 82% being singletons. The specimen was PBMCs. All receptors derive from a man aged 40-49 years in good health and CMV-seronegative.

The V call is TRBV7-6, the J call TRBJ2-7; the match to TRBD2 covers 7 bases. The J segment lost 6 bases and the V segment lost 1 base, leaving 9 bases of the junction unmatched. CDR3 length: 15 amino acids. The germline CDR1 and CDR2 sequences are SGHVS and FNYEAQ. CDR3 nucleotide sequence: TGTGCCAGCAGCTTAGGGGGCTCTGGGGGGGGCGAGCAGTACTTC. It encodes CASSLGGSGGGEQYF.

This chain connects TRBV19 to TRBJ1-4, with TRBD1 matching 9 bases. There are 15 residues in the CDR3. J gave up 7 bases and V 3 bases, and 6 bases lay outside the gene matches. Germline V CDR1 and CDR2: LNHDA, SQIVND (reference sequence). This CDR3 is CASSIMTGGTEKLFF. The CDR3 DNA sequence: TGTGCCAGTAGTATTATGACAGGGGGTACTGAAAAACTGTTTTTT.

V and J are TRBV7-9 and TRBJ2-7; possibly TRBD2 for D (6 bases). In germline, CDR1 is SEHNR, CDR2 FQNEAQ (reference sequence). The CDR3 length is 12 residues. The ends were cut back, 5 bases at V and 6 bases at J, with 11 bases in the middle. The CDR3 nucleotides read TGTGCCAGCAGCCAGCGACTAGGCGAGCAGTACTTC. This codes for CASSQRLGEQYF.

The J gene is TRBJ2-7, the V gene TRBV28; 7 bases are shared with TRBD2. Trimming cost V 5 bases and J 2 bases; bases outside gene matches: 12. In germline, CDR1 is MDHEN, CDR2 SYDVKM. There are 16 residues in the CDR3. The CDR3 spells CASSPRTHRGAYEQYF. The CDR3 nucleotides read TGTGCCAGCAGTCCCAGGACGCACCGGGGGGCCTACGAGCAGTACTTC.

The V call is TRBV2, the J call TRBJ1-6, with 9 bases aligning to TRBD1. CDR3 length equals 18 residues. With 6 bases clipped from V and 3 bases from J, the junction kept 12 bases outside the gene matches. CDR1 SNHLY and CDR2 FYNNEI come from the germline V gene. The CDR3 nucleotides are TGTGCCAGCAGAGAGACTTCGACAGGGGGACGCTATAATTCACCCCTCCACTTT. The encoded protein is CASRETSTGGRYNSPLHF.

The V gene is TRBV5-1, the J gene TRBJ2-1; D gene uncertain. V shed 0 bases and J shed 6 bases, with 7 bases lying between them. This CDR3 spans 13 amino acids. CDR1 is SGHRS, CDR2 YFSETQ, per germline. The CDR3 region is CASSLGGSNEQFF. In nucleotides, the CDR3 is TGCGCCAGCAGCTTGGGAGGTAGCAATGAGCAGTTCTTC.

The chain joins TRBV28 to TRBJ1-3; D may be TRBD1 (6 bases). V gave up 2 bases and J gave up 2 bases, with 13 bases separating them. This CDR3 contains 16 residues. CDR1 is MDHEN and CDR2 is SYDVKM in the germline V gene. The CDR3 sequence is CASSLASGAAGNTIYF. The CDR3 DNA reads TGTGCCAGCAGTTTAGCTTCAGGGGCGGCTGGAAACACCATATATTTT.

The chain has TRBV28 and TRBJ2-7; 9 nucleotides match TRBD1. This CDR3 contains 16 residues. In germline, CDR1 is MDHEN, CDR2 SYDVKM. V trimming: 4 bases; J trimming: 7 bases; junction bases outside the gene matches: 14. The CDR3 reads CASSSAGTGMNREQYF. The DNA of the CDR3 is TGTGCCAGCAGTTCAGCCGGGACAGGGATGAATCGGGAGCAGTACTTC.

The chain links TRBV4-3 to TRBJ2-3; 8 bases are a match to TRBD2. The CDR3 has 16 amino acids. Germline V gene sequence: CDR1 LGHNA, CDR2 YSLEER. The V gene end was trimmed by 1 base and the J gene end by 6 bases; junction bases not matched to a gene: 9. The CDR3, as DNA: TGCGCCAGCAGCCAAGCACTCCCGGCTAGCGGGGATACGCAGTATTTT. Translation gives CASSQALPASGDTQYF.